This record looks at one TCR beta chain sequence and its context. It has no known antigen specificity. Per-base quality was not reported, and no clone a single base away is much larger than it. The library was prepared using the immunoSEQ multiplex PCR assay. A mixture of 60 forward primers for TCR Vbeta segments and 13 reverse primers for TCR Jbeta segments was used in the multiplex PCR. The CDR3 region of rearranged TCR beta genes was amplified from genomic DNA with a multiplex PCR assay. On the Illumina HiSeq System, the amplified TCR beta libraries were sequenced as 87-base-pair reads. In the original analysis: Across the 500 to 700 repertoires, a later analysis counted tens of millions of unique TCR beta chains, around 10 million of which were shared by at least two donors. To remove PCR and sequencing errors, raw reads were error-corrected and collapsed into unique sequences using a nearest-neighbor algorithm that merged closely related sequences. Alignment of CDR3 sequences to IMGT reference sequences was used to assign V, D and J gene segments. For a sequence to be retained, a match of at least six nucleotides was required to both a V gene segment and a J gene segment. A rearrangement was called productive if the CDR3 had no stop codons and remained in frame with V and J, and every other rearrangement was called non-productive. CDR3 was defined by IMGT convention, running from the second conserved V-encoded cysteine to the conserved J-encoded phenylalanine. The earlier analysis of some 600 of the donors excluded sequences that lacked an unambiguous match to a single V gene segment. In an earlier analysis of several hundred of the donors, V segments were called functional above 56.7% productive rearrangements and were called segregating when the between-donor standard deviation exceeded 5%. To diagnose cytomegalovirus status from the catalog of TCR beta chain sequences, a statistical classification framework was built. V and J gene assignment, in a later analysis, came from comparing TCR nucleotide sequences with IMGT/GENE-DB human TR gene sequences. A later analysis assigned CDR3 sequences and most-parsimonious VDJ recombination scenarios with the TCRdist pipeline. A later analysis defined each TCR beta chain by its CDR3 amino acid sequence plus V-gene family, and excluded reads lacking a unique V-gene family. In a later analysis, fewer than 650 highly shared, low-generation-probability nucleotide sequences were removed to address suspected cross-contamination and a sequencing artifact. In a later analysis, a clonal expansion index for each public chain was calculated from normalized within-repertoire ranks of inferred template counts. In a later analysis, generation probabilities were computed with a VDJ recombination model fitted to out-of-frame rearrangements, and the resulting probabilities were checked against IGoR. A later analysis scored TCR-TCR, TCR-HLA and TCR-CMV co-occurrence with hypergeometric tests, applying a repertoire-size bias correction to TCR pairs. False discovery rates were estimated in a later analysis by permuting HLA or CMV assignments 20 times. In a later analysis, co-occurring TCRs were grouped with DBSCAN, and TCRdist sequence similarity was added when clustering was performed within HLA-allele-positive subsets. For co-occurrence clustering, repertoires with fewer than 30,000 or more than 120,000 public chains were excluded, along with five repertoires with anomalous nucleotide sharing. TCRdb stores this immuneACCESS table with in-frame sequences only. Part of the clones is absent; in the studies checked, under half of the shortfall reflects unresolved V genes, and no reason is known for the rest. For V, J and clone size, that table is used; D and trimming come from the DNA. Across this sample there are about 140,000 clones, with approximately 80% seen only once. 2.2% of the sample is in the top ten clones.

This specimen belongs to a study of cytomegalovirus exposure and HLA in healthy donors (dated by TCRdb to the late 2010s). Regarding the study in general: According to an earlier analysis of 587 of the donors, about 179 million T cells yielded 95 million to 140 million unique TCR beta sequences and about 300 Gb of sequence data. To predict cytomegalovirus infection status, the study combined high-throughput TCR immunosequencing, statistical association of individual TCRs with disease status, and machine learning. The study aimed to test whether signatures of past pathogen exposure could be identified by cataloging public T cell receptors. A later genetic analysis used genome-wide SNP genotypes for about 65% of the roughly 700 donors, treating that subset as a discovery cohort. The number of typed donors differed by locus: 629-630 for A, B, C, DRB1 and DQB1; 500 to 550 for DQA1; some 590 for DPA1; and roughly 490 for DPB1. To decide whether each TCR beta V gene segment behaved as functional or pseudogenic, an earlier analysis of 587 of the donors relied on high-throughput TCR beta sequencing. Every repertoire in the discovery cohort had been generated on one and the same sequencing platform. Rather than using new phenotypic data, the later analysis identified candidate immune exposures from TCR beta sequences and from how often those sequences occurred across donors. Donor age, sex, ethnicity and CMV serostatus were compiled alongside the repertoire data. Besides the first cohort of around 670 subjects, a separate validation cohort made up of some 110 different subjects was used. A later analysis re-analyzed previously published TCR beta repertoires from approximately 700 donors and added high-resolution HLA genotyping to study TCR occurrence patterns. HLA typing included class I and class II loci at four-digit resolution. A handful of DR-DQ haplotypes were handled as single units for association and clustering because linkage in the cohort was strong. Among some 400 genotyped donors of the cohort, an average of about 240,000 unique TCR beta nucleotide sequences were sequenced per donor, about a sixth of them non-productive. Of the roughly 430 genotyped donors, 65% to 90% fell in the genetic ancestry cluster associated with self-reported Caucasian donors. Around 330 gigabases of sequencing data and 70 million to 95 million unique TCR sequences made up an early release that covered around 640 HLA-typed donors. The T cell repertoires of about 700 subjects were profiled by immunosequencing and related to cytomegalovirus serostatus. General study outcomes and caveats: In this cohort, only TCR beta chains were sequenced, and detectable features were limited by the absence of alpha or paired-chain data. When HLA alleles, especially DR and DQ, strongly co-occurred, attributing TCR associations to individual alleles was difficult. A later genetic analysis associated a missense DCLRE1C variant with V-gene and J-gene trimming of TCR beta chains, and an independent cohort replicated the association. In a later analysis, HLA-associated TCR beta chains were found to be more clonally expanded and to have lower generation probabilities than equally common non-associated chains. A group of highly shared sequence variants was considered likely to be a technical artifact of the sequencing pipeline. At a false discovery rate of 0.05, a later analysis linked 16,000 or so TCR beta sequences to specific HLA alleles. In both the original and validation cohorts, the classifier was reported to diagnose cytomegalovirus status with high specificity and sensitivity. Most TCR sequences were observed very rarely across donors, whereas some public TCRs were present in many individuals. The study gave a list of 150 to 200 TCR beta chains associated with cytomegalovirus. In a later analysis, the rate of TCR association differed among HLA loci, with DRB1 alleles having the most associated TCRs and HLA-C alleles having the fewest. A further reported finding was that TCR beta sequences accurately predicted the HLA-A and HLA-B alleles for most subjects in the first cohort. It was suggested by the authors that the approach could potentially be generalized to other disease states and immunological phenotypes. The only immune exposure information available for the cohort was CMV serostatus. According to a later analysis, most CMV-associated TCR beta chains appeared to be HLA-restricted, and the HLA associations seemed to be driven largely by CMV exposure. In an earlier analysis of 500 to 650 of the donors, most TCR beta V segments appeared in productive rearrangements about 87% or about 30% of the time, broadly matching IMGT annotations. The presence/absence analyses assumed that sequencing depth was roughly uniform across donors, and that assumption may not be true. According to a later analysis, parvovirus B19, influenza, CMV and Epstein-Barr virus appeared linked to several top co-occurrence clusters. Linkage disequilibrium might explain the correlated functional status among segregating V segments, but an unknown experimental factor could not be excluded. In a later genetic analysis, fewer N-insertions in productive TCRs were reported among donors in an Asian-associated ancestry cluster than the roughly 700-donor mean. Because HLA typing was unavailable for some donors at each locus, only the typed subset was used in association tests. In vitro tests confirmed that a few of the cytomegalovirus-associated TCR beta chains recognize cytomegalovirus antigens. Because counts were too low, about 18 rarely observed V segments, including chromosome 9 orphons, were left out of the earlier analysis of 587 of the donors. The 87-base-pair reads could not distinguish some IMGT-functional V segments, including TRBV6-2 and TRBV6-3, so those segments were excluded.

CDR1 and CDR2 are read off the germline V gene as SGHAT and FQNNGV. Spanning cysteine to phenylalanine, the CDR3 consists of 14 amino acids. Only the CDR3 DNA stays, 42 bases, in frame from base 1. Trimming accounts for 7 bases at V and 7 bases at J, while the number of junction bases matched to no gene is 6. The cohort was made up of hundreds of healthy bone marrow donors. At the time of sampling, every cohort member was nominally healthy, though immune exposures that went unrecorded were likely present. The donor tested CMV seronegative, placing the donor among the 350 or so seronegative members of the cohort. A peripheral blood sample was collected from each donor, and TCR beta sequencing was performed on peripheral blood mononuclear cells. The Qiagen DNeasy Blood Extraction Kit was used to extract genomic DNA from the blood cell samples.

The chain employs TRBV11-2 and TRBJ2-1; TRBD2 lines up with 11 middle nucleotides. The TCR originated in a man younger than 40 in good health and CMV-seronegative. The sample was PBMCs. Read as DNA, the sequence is TGTGCCAGCACACTAGCGGGAGTGCGAAATGAGCAGTTCTTC. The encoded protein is CASTLAGVRNEQFF.